The clone carrying this T cell receptor (beta chain) was detected ten times or more. Its antigen is undetermined. Volunteers at a blood bank in Maryland, USA, were the healthy controls. Libraries from sorted cells used roughly 900,000 T cells (CD4+ or CD8+). This sample was included in a study of neurological immune-mediated disorders. By 5'RACE with 10-nucleotide random UMIs, the cDNA was made. MiXCR, run by TCRdb on the 5' RACE reads, gives a single entry per CDR3 protein. Seen here are more than 35,000 distinct CDR3 sequences, about 6% observed once, and the top ten hold 0.45% to 0.6%. The study's findings and limits: No sharing of CDR3 amino acid sequences was observed among expanded clones across subjects, suggesting private repertoires in all groups.

V trimming: 5 bases; J trimming: 4 bases; junction bases outside the gene matches: 12. The CDR3 consists of 17 residues. Germline V gene data show CDR1 as MDHEN and CDR2 as SYDVKM. This sequence originates from a woman aged 40 to 55 in good health. The rearrangement joins TRBV28 to TRBJ2-5; 11 bases map to TRBD2. Sequencing used CD4+ T cells from blood. The CDR3 protein is CASSPPSGRPNRETQYF. The CDR3 bases are TGTGCCAGCAGTCCCCCTAGCGGGAGGCCAAATAGAGAGACCCAGTACTTC.